A selection of T cell receptor beta chains follows, all from one sample in a study of blood T cell repertoires in COVID-19. The assay was immunoSEQ multiplex PCR, and TCRdb's table has in-frame clones only and misses some. The table has fewer than 350,000 clones, about 90% seen once. Sequenced material: peripheral blood. All receptors come from a woman aged 30 to 39 with COVID-19, enrolled during active disease. CDR3s include the opening cysteine and the closing phenylalanine or tryptophan. D genes are given only for firm matches. The size entry is marked missing in some rows and otherwise reads once, few, many or a size class.

CDR3 DNA,CDR3 protein,clone size,J gene,V gene,D gene
TGCGCCAGCAGTCAATCGAAAGAGGACTATCCCTCGGGGAACACTGAAGCTTTCTTT,CASSQSKEDYPSGNTEAFF,-,TRBJ1-1,TRBV23-1,-
TGTGCCACCAATTTCTACAATGAGCAGTTCTTC,CATNFYNEQFF,few,TRBJ2-1,TRBV6-5,-
TGCAGCGTACTACCTTGGGGCGGGACAGGGGCGTTTTCGGTGGACACTGAAGCTTTCTTT,CSVLPWGGTGAFSVDTEAFF,-,TRBJ1-1,TRBV29-1,TRBD1
TGCGCCAGCGGGCCGACCGTCGGGAAAGAGACCCAGTACTTC,CASGPTVGKETQYF,-,TRBJ2-5,TRBV5-1,-
TGCGCCAGCAGCTTCACCGGGGGACGCGCCTCCTACGAGCAGTACTTC,CASSFTGGRASYEQYF,-,TRBJ2-7,TRBV5-1,-
TGTGCCAGCACGGGGGTTGGAGATACGCAGTATTTT,CASTGVGDTQYF,-,TRBJ2-3,TRBV27,-
TGTGCCAGCAGCCCTTCCAGGGGCGCGGGAGACACCATATATTTT,CASSPSRGAGDTIYF,-,TRBJ1-3,TRBV5-4,-
TGCGCCAGCAGCTTAGGGGGGGTAGAAGAGACCCAGTACTTC,CASSLGGVEETQYF,-,TRBJ2-5,TRBV5-1,-
TGTGCCAGCAGTTTACAAGCGGTGGGGGGCGAGCAGTACTTC,CASSLQAVGGEQYF,once,TRBJ2-7,TRBV27,-
TGCGCCAGCAGCTTTTTAATAAACACCGGGGAGCTGTTTTTT,CASSFLINTGELFF,-,TRBJ2-2,TRBV5-1,-
TGTGCCAGCAGTGAAGCGGGCAGGGGAAGGGTCCAGCCCCAGCATTTT,CASSEAGRGRVQPQHF,-,TRBJ1-5,TRBV6-1,-
TGTGCCAGCAGTCTCCAGGGGGGTGCCGAAGGAAACACCATATATTTT,CASSLQGGAEGNTIYF,-,TRBJ1-3,TRBV27,TRBD1
TGTGCCAGCAAAAATCACAGGGAAGAAAAACTGTTTTTT,CASKNHREEKLFF,-,TRBJ1-4,TRBV21-1,-
TGTGCCAGCAGCCGCAGGCGGACGGGGAGATACTATGGCTACACCTTC,CASSRRRTGRYYGYTF,-,TRBJ1-2,TRBV7-6,-
TGCGCCAGCAGTCCCGGGACTAGAACCTACGAGCAGTACTTC,CASSPGTRTYEQYF,-,TRBJ2-7,TRBV4-1,TRBD2
TGCGCCAGCAGCTTCAATGTAGAATACGTAGAGGAGCAGTACTTC,CASSFNVEYVEEQYF,-,TRBJ2-7,TRBV5-1,-
TGTGCCAGCTCCGGGGGGGCCCCTAATCAGCCCCAGCATTTT,CASSGGAPNQPQHF,-,TRBJ1-5,TRBV18,-
TGTGCCAGCAGTGCTCCCCGTAGCGGGGGCGTAGAGACCCAGTACTTC,CASSAPRSGGVETQYF,-,TRBJ2-5,TRBV6-1,TRBD2
TGTGCCAGCAGTTGGGCTCACGCCTACGAGCAGTACTTC,CASSWAHAYEQYF,once,TRBJ2-7,TRBV27,-
TGCGCCAGCAGCACTATGGGAGGGGACAGGGGGCGGTCCGGGGAGCTGTTTTTT,CASSTMGGDRGRSGELFF,-,TRBJ2-2,TRBV10-2,TRBD1
TGTGCCAGCAGTCTGGGACTAGCGGGGGGCTACGAGCAGTACTTC,CASSLGLAGGYEQYF,-,TRBJ2-7,TRBV28,TRBD2
TGTGCCAGCAGCCAAGAAGGGAGACTAGCGGGGAAACAAGAGACCCAGTACTTC,CASSQEGRLAGKQETQYF,-,TRBJ2-5,TRBV3-1/TRBV3-2,TRBD2
TGTGCCAGCAGCTTAATTCTAGCGGGGAACACCGGGGAGCTGTTTTTT,CASSLILAGNTGELFF,-,TRBJ2-2,TRBV7-6,TRBD2
TGTGCCAGCAGCGAGTTTTGGCAGAGATACGGGGGAGAGCAGTTCTTC,CASSEFWQRYGGEQFF,-,TRBJ2-1,TRBV27,-
TGTGCCAGCAGCTTGAGCAACAGGGGGGGTGAAACTGAAGCTTTCTTT,CASSLSNRGGETEAFF,-,TRBJ1-1,TRBV5-6,TRBD1
TGTGCCAGCAGCTCTCCGGGACTAGAGAACGAGCAGTACTTC,CASSSPGLENEQYF,-,TRBJ2-7,TRBV13,TRBD2
TGTGCCAGCAGTCCGGACAGTGAAAATGAAAAACTGTTTTTT,CASSPDSENEKLFF,-,TRBJ1-4,TRBV21-1,-
TGCGCCAGCAGAGCCGGGGGAGATGAGCAGTACTTC,CASRAGGDEQYF,-,TRBJ2-7,TRBV10-2,-
TGTGCTAGTGGTTTGGTAGAGAGGAGAGAAAAACTGTTTTTT,CASGLVERREKLFF,-,TRBJ1-4,TRBV12-5,-
TGTGCCAGCAGTGAAGGTGACAGGGTTACCGGGGAGCTGTTTTTT,CASSEGDRVTGELFF,-,TRBJ2-2,TRBV6-1,TRBD1
TGTGCCAGCAGCTTAGTATCCACAGATACGCAGTATTTT,CASSLVSTDTQYF,-,TRBJ2-3,TRBV7-9,-
TGTGCCAGCTCGATAGCGGGTACCTACAATGAGCAGTTCTTC,CASSIAGTYNEQFF,-,TRBJ2-1,TRBV27,TRBD2
TGCGCCAGCAGCCAAACTAGTAGAGAGACCCAGTACTTC,CASSQTSRETQYF,-,TRBJ2-5,TRBV4-1,-
TGTGCCAGCAGTTTCGGGACAGGGGACTACGAGCAGTACTTC,CASSFGTGDYEQYF,-,TRBJ2-7,TRBV27,TRBD1
TGTGCCAGCAGCCGACAGGCAAATAACTATGGCTACACCTTC,CASSRQANNYGYTF,-,TRBJ1-2,TRBV3-1/TRBV3-2,-
TGCGCCAGCAGCCCCTCGGGAGCGGGGGCGTACACCGGGGAGCTGTTTTTT,CASSPSGAGAYTGELFF,few,TRBJ2-2,TRBV4-1,TRBD2
TGTGCCAGCAGTTACGGGACAGGGGGAGGAGCAACCATATATTTT,CASSYGTGGGATIYF,once,TRBJ1-3,TRBV6-5,TRBD1
TGTGCCAGCAGCGTAGCTCATAACGGGGTCCACGAGCAGTACTTC,CASSVAHNGVHEQYF,few,TRBJ2-7,TRBV9,-
TGCAGCGTTGGAGGACTAGCGAAAGAGACCCAGTACTTC,CSVGGLAKETQYF,-,TRBJ2-5,TRBV29-1,TRBD2
TGTGCCAGCAGCCAAGCGCTAGCGGGGATTTACGAGCAGTACTTC,CASSQALAGIYEQYF,-,TRBJ2-7,TRBV3-1/TRBV3-2,TRBD2
TGTGCCAGCAGCTTAAGGGACTATGACAGCATTCAGTACTTC,CASSLRDYDSIQYF,-,TRBJ2-4,TRBV7-2,TRBD2
TGTGCCAGCAGTTTCGACAGGGGGTACACTGAAGCTTTCTTT,CASSFDRGYTEAFF,-,TRBJ1-1,TRBV28,TRBD1
TGTGCCAGTAGAGGACAGGGGACCTATGGCTACACCTTC,CASRGQGTYGYTF,-,TRBJ1-2,TRBV19,TRBD1
TGCAGCGTTGGGTCCCATCTTCTTAGGAACACTGAAGCTTTCTTT,CSVGSHLLRNTEAFF,-,TRBJ1-1,TRBV29-1,-
TGTGCCAGCAGTTACTACGACAGAGACAATGAGCAGTTCTTC,CASSYYDRDNEQFF,-,TRBJ2-1,TRBV6-5,-